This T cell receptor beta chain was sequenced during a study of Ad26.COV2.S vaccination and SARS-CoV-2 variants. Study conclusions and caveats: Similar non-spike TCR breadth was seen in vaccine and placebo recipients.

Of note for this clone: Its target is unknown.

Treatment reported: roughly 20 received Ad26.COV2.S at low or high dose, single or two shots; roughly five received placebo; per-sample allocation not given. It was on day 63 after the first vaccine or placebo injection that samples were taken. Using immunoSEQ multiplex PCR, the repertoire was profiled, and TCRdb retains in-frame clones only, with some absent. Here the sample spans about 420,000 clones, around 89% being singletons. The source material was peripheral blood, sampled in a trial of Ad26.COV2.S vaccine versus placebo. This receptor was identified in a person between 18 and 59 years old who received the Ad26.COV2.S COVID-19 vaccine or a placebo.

The CDR3 reads CASTKTGGNNQPQHF. CDR3 nucleotides: TGTGCCAGCACCAAAACAGGGGGCAACAATCAGCCCCAGCATTTT. The chain combines TRBV28 with TRBJ1-5; the match to TRBD1 covers 9 bases. V lost 7 bases, J lost 3 bases, and 7 bases stayed unmatched. This CDR3 comprises 15 residues. Germline V lookup: CDR1 MDHEN, CDR2 SYDVKM.